This TCR beta chain was identified in a study of T cell responses to AZD1222 COVID-19 vaccine. Measured with immunoSEQ multiplex PCR; TCRdb has only the in-frame clones, and not every one. The sample carries over 60,000 clones, over 70% recorded once. Study results and caveats: Repertoire collection took place solely once the T cell response had peaked.

V was trimmed by 5 bases and J by 6 bases, leaving 15 bases between them. This CDR3 region has 14 residues. Germline CDR1 is KGHDR and CDR2 is SFDVKD. Points on this clone: Its antigen is not known.

The rearrangement joins TRBV24-1 to TRBJ1-2; no firm D call. Sequenced material: peripheral blood, taken 28 days after the second AZD1222 dose. This TCR was recovered from an adult who received the AZD1222 COVID-19 vaccine. The CDR3 DNA sequence: TGTGCCACCAGTGGTACCGGTTTTGGGAATGGCTACACCTTC. Protein product: CATSGTGFGNGYTF.